Each of the 21 T cell receptor beta chains below was sequenced from the same sample in a study of shared T cell receptors in the human thymus. Assay used: immunoSEQ multiplex PCR; TCRdb lists only in-frame clones, some missing. The table includes hundreds of thousands of clones, roughly 90% detected once. These data also featured in a second study, about human thymus T cells.

What was sequenced was thymocytes. The origin of the receptors is a boy under three years old with a congenital heart defect.

This chain uses TRBV4-1 with TRBJ2-7; possible D gene TRBD2, 5 bases. The CDR3 runs to 16 residues. Germline loops: CDR1 MGHRA, CDR2 YSYEKL. V lost 0 bases and J lost 3, with 15 bases in between. CDR3 loop: CASSQDSSGPYYEQYF. In nucleotides, the CDR3 is TGCGCCAGCAGCCAAGATTCAAGCGGTCCTTACTACGAGCAGTACTTC.

This chain connects TRBV14 to TRBJ2-5, with 7 bases identical to TRBD1. The CDR3 covers 15 residues. The germline V gene has CDR1 SGHDN and CDR2 FVKESK. The V gene end was trimmed by 4 bases and the J gene end by 4 bases; junction bases not matched to a gene: 9. The CDR3 DNA sequence: TGTGCCAGCAGCCCGTACGACAGGGAAGGAGAGACCCAGTACTTC. Its translation is CASSPYDREGETQYF.

This clone was observed once. The chain couples TRBV6-5 to TRBJ2-1, with TRBD2 matching over 7 bases. Germline V gene sequence: CDR1 MNHEY, CDR2 SVGAGI. V was pared by 10 bases and J by 2 bases, with 8 bases of the junction left unmatched. This CDR3 has 14 residues. The CDR3 loop is CATWNREAYNEQFF. The CDR3 region has the DNA TGTGCCACTTGGAACCGGGAGGCCTACAATGAGCAGTTCTTC.

The chain links TRBV15 to TRBJ2-6; D is uncertain. Germline-derived CDR1 and CDR2 are LNHNV and YYDKDF (reference sequence). This CDR3 has 15 amino acids. Trimming shortened V by 1 base and J by 2 bases, and 6 bases separated the two germline ends. The chain's CDR3 is CATSRGGAGANVLTF. The CDR3, as DNA: TGTGCCACCAGCAGAGGAGGAGCTGGGGCCAACGTCCTGACTTTC.

The gene calls are TRBV15 and TRBJ2-5; maybe TRBD2 (6 bases). The CDR3 runs 16 residues. The V gene lost 0 bases and the J gene lost 5 bases, with 16 bases spanning the gap. Germline CDR1 LNHNV, CDR2 YYDKDF (reference sequence). The CDR3 DNA reads TGTGCCACCAGCAGAGAGCCTCTTGTCGGAGGGGAGACCCAGTACTTC. This codes for CATSREPLVGGETQYF.

The rearrangement links TRBV27 to TRBJ1-4; no definite D call. This CDR3 is built from 16 residues. Germline lookup yields CDR1 MNHEY and CDR2 SMNVEV (reference sequence). Between the trimmed V and J ends, which lost 5 bases and 4 bases, there was a span of 17 bases. CDR3 in amino acids: CASSPLPVFSNEKLFF. In DNA, the CDR3 is TGTGCCAGCAGTCCTCTCCCCGTGTTTAGTAATGAAAAACTGTTTTTT.

V is TRBV14 and J is TRBJ2-7; TRBD2 matches 12 bases. V dropped 2 bases and J dropped 6; count of bases not matched to a gene: 8. The CDR3 is 16 residues long. Germline V gene data show CDR1 as SGHDN and CDR2 as FVKESK. The CDR3 DNA sequence: TGTGCCAGCAGCCAATTACTAGCGGGAGGCCCCCTCGAGCAGTACTTC. This translates into CASSQLLAGGPLEQYF.

The gene calls are TRBV27 and TRBJ2-1; TRBD2 might be the D (5 bases). The CDR3 runs 18 residues. Looked up from germline, CDR1 is MNHEY and CDR2 is SMNVEV (reference sequence). Trimming cost V 0 bases and J 4 bases, with 19 bases left between them. CDR3 amino acids: CASSLSSEGSFNYNEQFF. Here the CDR3 DNA reads TGTGCCAGCAGTTTATCGTCCGAGGGAAGCTTTAATTACAATGAGCAGTTCTTC.

The genes are TRBV12-5 and TRBJ2-1; TRBD1 might be the D (5 bases). This CDR3 region has 15 residues. V was pared by 5 bases and J by 5 bases, with 16 bases between. Per the germline V gene, CDR1 is LGHNT and CDR2 is FRNRAP. The CDR3 DNA is TGTGCTAGTGGTCCCGCAGGGAAGGAACACAATGAGCAGTTCTTC. As protein: CASGPAGKEHNEQFF.

The chain carries TRBV14 and TRBJ2-7; 8 bases agree with TRBD2. The CDR3 is 16 residues long. J was trimmed by 0 bases and V by 4 bases; bases with no gene match: 8. Germline CDR1 is SGHDN and CDR2 is FVKESK. The DNA for the CDR3 is TGTGCCAGCAGCCCTACCCCTAGCGGGCGCTCCTACGAGCAGTACTTC. This gives the protein CASSPTPSGRSYEQYF.

This rearrangement joins TRBV6-5 to TRBJ2-5, with TRBD2 matching 14 bases. Germline loops: CDR1 MNHEY, CDR2 SVGAGI. The CDR3 is 16 amino acids. V lost 0 bases and J lost 3; bases outside the gene matches: 0. The CDR3 spells CASSYSTSGREETQYF. For the CDR3, the DNA is TGTGCCAGCAGTTACTCGACTAGCGGGAGGGAAGAGACCCAGTACTTC.

The count of this clone is one. Germline is not matched at one junction end, which may reflect a read error. The CDR3 nucleotides read TGTGCCAGCAGTGAAGCGATTACAGGGGCTCCCACCTATGAGCAGTACTTC. This gives the protein CASSEAITGAPTYEQYF. The chain links TRBV6-1 to TRBJ2-7; 7 nucleotides align to TRBD1. CDR1 and CDR2 (germline): MNHNS, SASEGT. This CDR3 region has 17 residues.

V usage is TRBV13 and J usage is TRBJ2-6; the D gene is possibly TRBD2 (5 bases). Germline V CDR1 and CDR2: PRHDT, FYEKMQ (reference sequence). The CDR3 loop spans 15 amino acids. Trimming stripped 5 bases from V and 2 bases from J, with 10 bases between. CDR3 nucleotides: TGTGCCAGCAGCCTTTTGGAGGCTGGGGCCAACGTCCTGACTTTC. Protein sequence: CASSLLEAGANVLTF.

The genes are TRBV2 and TRBJ1-5; D remains unclear. V was pared by 10 bases and J by 4 bases, with 14 bases between. CDR3 length equals 13 residues. Germline lookup yields CDR1 SNHLY and CDR2 FYNNEI. The CDR3 reads CANGMGRNQPQHF. Here the CDR3 DNA reads TGTGCCAACGGGATGGGGAGGAATCAGCCCCAGCATTTT.

The J gene is TRBJ2-7, the V gene TRBV9; D possibly corresponds to TRBD2 (7 bases). The CDR3 is made up of 14 amino acids. The germline V gene encodes CDR1 SGDLS and CDR2 YYNGEE. Trimming shortened V by 3 bases and J by 6 bases, and 16 bases separated the two germline ends. The CDR3 DNA is TGTGCCAGCAGCGCCGGGGACCGGGGGGCCGAGCAGTACTTC. It specifies CASSAGDRGAEQYF.

The V gene is TRBV30, the J gene TRBJ1-5; TRBD1 is a possible D gene (5 bases). V was clipped by 1 base and J by 5 bases, with 9 bases between them. The CDR3 spans 13 residues. Germline CDR1 is GTSNPN and CDR2 is SVGIG (reference sequence). The CDR3 is CAWSGGEDQPQHF. CDR3 bases: TGTGCCTGGAGTGGGGGGGAGGATCAGCCCCAGCATTTT.

V and J are TRBV7-2 and TRBJ2-1; D remains ambiguous. The length of the CDR3 is 13 residues. The V end was cut by 5 bases, the J end by 4 bases, with 9 bases between. Germline CDR1 reads SGHTA; CDR2 reads FQGNSA. The CDR3 DNA is TGTGCCAGCAGCCAGCGCCCTTACAATGAGCAGTTCTTC. The encoded protein is CASSQRPYNEQFF.

V gene TRBV14 combines with J gene TRBJ2-7, with a weak D call TRBD1 (6 bases). The CDR3 contains 13 residues. V lost 3 bases and J 7 bases, leaving 13 bases between the germline ends. The germline gives CDR1 SGHDN, CDR2 FVKESK. The CDR3 bases are TGTGCCAGCAGCCATCACCCCAGGGGTGAGCAGTACTTC. Translating gives CASSHHPRGEQYF.

The chain joins TRBV10-3 to TRBJ1-2; possible D gene TRBD1, 5 bases. CDR3 size: 16 residues. Looked up from germline, CDR1 is ENHRY and CDR2 is SYGVKD. V lost 3 bases to trimming and J lost 9 bases, with 23 bases between them. Written as DNA, the CDR3 is TGTGCCATCAGTGATAATGAACCGGGACTCTTTACTTGCTACACCTTC. Protein: CAISDNEPGLFTCYTF.

The DNA for the CDR3 is TGTGCCAGCAGTACGACTAGCGGCTCCTACAATGAGCAGTTCTTC. Its protein is CASSTTSGSYNEQFF. The chain uses TRBV27 and TRBJ2-1, with 9 nucleotides matching TRBD2. This CDR3 contains 15 residues. Trimming took 5 bases from V and 0 from J; bases not matched to a gene: 2. Germline V gene data show CDR1 as MNHEY and CDR2 as SMNVEV (reference sequence).

The rearrangement uses TRBV15 and TRBJ2-1; 14 bases match TRBD2. J lost 6 bases, V lost 2 bases, and 3 bases had no gene match. CDR1 LNHNV and CDR2 YYDKDF come from the germline V gene (reference sequence). The CDR3 spans 16 residues. The DNA for the CDR3 is TGTGCCACCAGCAGAAACGGGACTAGCGGGAGCAATGAGCAGTTCTTC. This encodes CATSRNGTSGSNEQFF.